This T cell receptor beta chain emerged from a study of T cell clonality in common variable immunodeficiency. Whole-study findings and limits: Common variable immunodeficiency TCR beta sequences reportedly had fewer deletions and N-nucleotide insertions.

The CDR3 is made up of 13 amino acids. V lost 4 bases and J lost 7, with 11 bases in between. Germline CDR1 reads GTSNPN; CDR2 reads SVGIG (reference sequence). TCRdb keeps only in-frame clones here, not all; method: immunoSEQ multiplex PCR. The profile covers more than 35,000 clones, none occurring a single time. This clone was counted ten times or more. What it recognizes is unknown. The read terminates 3 residues before the CDR3 end, so the remaining end is supplied by the germline J gene. This clonotype was sampled from a human donor with common variable immunodeficiency. The sequenced material came from peripheral blood mononuclear cells. The chain carries TRBV30 and TRBJ1-6; D gene ambiguous. CDR3 sequence: CAWIGLGNSPLHF. Partial CDR3 DNA: TGTGCCTGGATCGGACTAGGGAATTCACCC.